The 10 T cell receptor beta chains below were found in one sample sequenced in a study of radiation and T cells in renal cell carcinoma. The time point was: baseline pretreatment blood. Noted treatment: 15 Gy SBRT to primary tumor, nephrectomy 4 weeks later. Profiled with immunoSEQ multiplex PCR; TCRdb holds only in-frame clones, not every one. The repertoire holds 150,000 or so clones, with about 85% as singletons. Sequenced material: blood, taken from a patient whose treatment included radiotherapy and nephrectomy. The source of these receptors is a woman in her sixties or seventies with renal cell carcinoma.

The CDR3 protein is CASSLRVVDSPLHF. The CDR3, as DNA: TGTGCCAGCAGCCTCCGAGTGGTTGATTCACCCCTCCACTTT. The chain recombines TRBV7-6 with TRBJ1-6; D ambiguous. V was shortened by 5 bases and J by 8 bases, with 13 bases between the two germline ends. The CDR3 has 14 amino acids. Germline V gene data show CDR1 as SGHVS and CDR2 as FNYEAQ.

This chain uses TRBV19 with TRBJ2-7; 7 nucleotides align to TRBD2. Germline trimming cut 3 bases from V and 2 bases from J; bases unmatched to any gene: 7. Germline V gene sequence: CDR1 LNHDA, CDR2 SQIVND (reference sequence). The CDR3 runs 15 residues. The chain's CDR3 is CASSMPGRRTYEQYF. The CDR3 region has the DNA TGTGCCAGTAGTATGCCCGGGAGGAGGACCTACGAGCAGTACTTC.

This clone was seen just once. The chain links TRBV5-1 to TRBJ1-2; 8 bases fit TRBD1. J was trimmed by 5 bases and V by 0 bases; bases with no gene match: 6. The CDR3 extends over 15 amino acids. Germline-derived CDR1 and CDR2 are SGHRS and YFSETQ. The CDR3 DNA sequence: TGCGCCAGCAGCTTGGTCGCCCAGGGGGCGTATGGCTACACCTTC. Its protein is CASSLVAQGAYGYTF.

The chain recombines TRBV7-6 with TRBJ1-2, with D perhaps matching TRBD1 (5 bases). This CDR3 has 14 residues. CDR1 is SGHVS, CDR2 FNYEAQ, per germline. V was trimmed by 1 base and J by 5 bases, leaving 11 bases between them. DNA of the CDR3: TGTGCCAGCAGCTTAGTTCAGGGCCAGTATGGCTACACCTTC. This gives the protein CASSLVQGQYGYTF.

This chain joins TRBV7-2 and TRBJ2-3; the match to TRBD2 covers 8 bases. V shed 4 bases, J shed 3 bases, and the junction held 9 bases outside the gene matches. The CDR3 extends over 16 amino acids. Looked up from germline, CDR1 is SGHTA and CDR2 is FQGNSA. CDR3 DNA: TGTGCCAGCAGCTCCCCGAGAAGCGGGGGAACAGATACGCAGTATTTT. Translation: CASSSPRSGGTDTQYF.

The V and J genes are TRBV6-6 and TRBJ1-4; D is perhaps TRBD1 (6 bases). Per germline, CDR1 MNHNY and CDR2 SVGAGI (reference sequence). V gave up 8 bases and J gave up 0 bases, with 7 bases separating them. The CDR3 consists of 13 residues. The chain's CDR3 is CASGQSTNEKLFF. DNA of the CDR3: TGTGCCAGCGGACAGTCAACTAATGAAAAACTGTTTTTT.

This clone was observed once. The CDR3 is CAMGSSGNTIYF. CDR3 DNA sequence: TGTGCCATGGGCAGCTCTGGAAACACCATATATTTT. This chain connects TRBV6-6 to TRBJ1-3; no reliable D call. This CDR3 has 12 residues. The germline V gene encodes CDR1 MNHNY and CDR2 SVGAGI (reference sequence). V lost 10 bases and J lost 0, with 7 bases in between.

Here the CDR3 reads CSVDKRLRGLDYGYTF. The CDR3 DNA reads TGCAGCGTTGATAAACGCCTTAGGGGGCTCGACTATGGCTACACCTTC. The V and J genes are TRBV29-1 and TRBJ1-2; 7 bases align to TRBD1. V lost 3 bases to trimming and J lost 3 bases; unmatched junction nucleotides: 13. CDR1 and CDR2 from the germline V gene are SQVTM and ANQGSEA. The CDR3 has 16 residues. Full variable domain (missing parts from reference TRBV29-1 and TRBJ1-2): SAVISQKPSRDICQRGTSLTIQCQVDSQVTMMFWYRQQPGQSLTLIATANQGSEATYESGFVIDKFPISRPNLTFSTLTVSNMSPEDSSIYLCSVDKRLRGLDYGYTFGSGTRLTVV.

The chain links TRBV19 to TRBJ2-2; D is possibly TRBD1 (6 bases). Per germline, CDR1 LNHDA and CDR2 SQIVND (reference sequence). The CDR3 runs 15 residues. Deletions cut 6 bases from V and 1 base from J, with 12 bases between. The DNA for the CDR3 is TGTGCCAGTAGACCTGGACAGAAGAACACCGGGGAGCTGTTTTTT. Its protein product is CASRPGQKNTGELFF.

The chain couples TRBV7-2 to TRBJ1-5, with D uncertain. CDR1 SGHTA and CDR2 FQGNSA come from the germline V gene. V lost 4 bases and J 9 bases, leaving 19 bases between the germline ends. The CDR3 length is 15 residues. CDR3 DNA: TGTGCCAGCAGCTCGAGGGTCGGTCTAGCGGGGCCCCAGCATTTT. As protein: CASSSRVGLAGPQHF.